This T cell receptor (beta chain) was obtained from a study of T cell responses to AZD1222 COVID-19 vaccine. Study-level findings and limits: Spike was spanned by vaccine-associated CD4 TCRs, with dominance at 160-218 and 743-854.

Trimming pared 5 bases from V and 0 bases from J, leaving 15 bases between. This CDR3 comprises 16 residues. Germline CDR1 MNHEY, CDR2 SMNVEV (reference sequence). In the case of this clone: As yet, its antigen is unknown.

The data were produced by immunoSEQ multiplex PCR, yet TCRdb's version contains in-frame clones alone and is incomplete. The sample yields roughly 99,000 clones, approximately 90% seen once. Sequenced here: peripheral blood, sampled on day 0 of AZD1222 vaccination. The rearrangement joins TRBV27 to TRBJ2-3; D unclear. The clonotype comes from an adult in good health. CDR3: CASSPPGTTSTDTQYF. CDR3 DNA sequence: TGTGCCAGCAGTCCCCCCGGCACTACTAGCACAGATACGCAGTATTTT.